The 9 T cell receptor beta chains reported below all come from one sample, sequenced in a study of cytomegalovirus exposure and HLA in healthy donors (dated by TCRdb to 2016 to 2017). The library relied on the immunoSEQ multiplex PCR assay. For the multiplex PCR, a mixture combining 60 forward primers for TCR Vbeta segments and 13 reverse primers for TCR Jbeta segments was used. TCRdb obtained this table from immuneACCESS and retained in-frame rearrangements with V and J assigned. These tables miss some clones; where compared with another copy, unresolved V genes account for less than half of the shortfall, and the remainder is unexplained. The sample table on file contains approximately 180,000 clones. Together, the top ten hold approximately 6.9% of the sample. Sequencing input: PBMCs. These receptors came from a man aged 30 to 45 in good health and CMV-seronegative.

This sequence joins TRBV27 and TRBJ1-5; 9 nucleotides match TRBD1. The CDR3 contains 14 residues. The junction had 2 bases not matched to a gene; V was cut back by 3 bases and J by 5 bases. Germline CDR1 is MNHEY and CDR2 is SMNVEV (reference sequence). The CDR3 DNA is TGTGCCAGCAGTTTTGGGGACAGGGATCAGCCCCAGCATTTT. It yields the protein CASSFGDRDQPQHF.

This chain connects TRBV18 to TRBJ2-7; 7 bases map to TRBD1. The germline V gene encodes CDR1 KGHSH and CDR2 LQKENI. Trimming took 6 bases from V and 4 from J; bases not matched to a gene: 15. This CDR3 is built from 16 residues. The CDR3 loop reads CASSPNGQVSSYEQYF. The CDR3 DNA sequence: TGTGCCAGCTCCCCTAACGGACAGGTGTCTTCGTACGAGCAGTACTTC.

The chain recombines TRBV9 with TRBJ2-5, with D perhaps matching TRBD2 (6 bases). V gave up 3 bases and J gave up 4 bases, with 16 bases separating them. Per the germline V gene, CDR1 is SGDLS and CDR2 is YYNGEE. The CDR3 runs to 15 residues. The CDR3 DNA sequence: TGTGCCAGCAGCGCGAGACTAGTACATGGAGAGACCCAGTACTTC. It is translated as CASSARLVHGETQYF.

This sequence joins TRBV27 and TRBJ2-5; 11 nucleotides line up with TRBD2. The DNA matches TRBJ2-7 better at its end, which makes the J call doubtful. Per the germline V gene, CDR1 is MNHEY and CDR2 is SMNVEV (reference sequence). The CDR3 loop spans 17 amino acids. As DNA, the CDR3 is TGTGCCAGCAGTTCGACTCTCGGACTAGCGGGTAATTACGAGCAGTACTTC. Its protein product is CASSSTLGLAGNYEQYF.

The V and J genes are TRBV14 and TRBJ1-1; no firm D call. Germline V gene sequence: CDR1 SGHDN, CDR2 FVKESK. The CDR3 has 15 residues. Trimming shortened V by 3 bases and J by 1 base, and 12 bases separated the two germline ends. CDR3 amino acids: CASSHSYLRNTEAFF. DNA for the CDR3: TGTGCCAGCAGCCACTCATATTTGCGGAACACTGAAGCTTTCTTT.

The rearrangement links TRBV7-2 to TRBJ2-7; 10 nucleotides align to TRBD2. There are 14 residues in the CDR3. CDR1 is SGHTA, CDR2 FQGNSA, per germline. J was trimmed by 4 bases and V by 7 bases; bases with no gene match: 7. Written as DNA, the CDR3 is TGTGCCAGCAAGGGGGCTAGCGGGGGTTACGAGCAGTACTTC. It yields the protein CASKGASGGYEQYF.

CDR3 sequence reads: CASSPGTGSRNEQFF. For the CDR3, the DNA is TGTGCCAGCTCCCCCGGGACAGGGTCCCGCAATGAGCAGTTCTTC. The chain links TRBV18 to TRBJ2-1; 9 positions agree with TRBD1. This CDR3 spans 15 amino acids. J lost 6 bases, V lost 6 bases, and 9 bases had no gene match. Germline loops: CDR1 KGHSH, CDR2 LQKENI. The full variable domain, its missing parts supplied by reference TRBV18 and TRBJ2-1, is NAGVMQNPRHLVRRRGQEARLRCSPMKGHSHVYWYRQLPEEGLKFMVYLQKENIIDESGMPKERFSAEFPKEGPSILRIQQVVRGDSAAYFCASSPGTGSRNEQFFGPGTRLTVL.

CDR3 coding DNA: TGCGCCAGCACCACGGGACACCAGAACACCGGGGAGCTGTTTTTT. This gives the protein CASTTGHQNTGELFF. The gene calls are TRBV5-1 and TRBJ1-3; weak D call: TRBD1 (6 bases). The DNA matches TRBJ2-2 better at its end, which makes the J call doubtful. Germline V gene sequence: CDR1 SGHRS, CDR2 YFSETQ. The CDR3 runs 15 residues.

CDR3 in DNA: TGTGCCTGGAGGCCCACTAGCGGGAAAACAGATACGCAGTATTTT. This translates into CAWRPTSGKTDTQYF. This rearrangement joins TRBV30 to TRBJ2-3; 10 bases fit TRBD2. Trimming cost V 3 bases and J 3 bases; bases outside gene matches: 6. Germline V gene lookup returns CDR1 GTSNPN and CDR2 SVGIG (reference sequence). The length of the CDR3 is 15 residues.